The sequence of this T cell receptor (beta chain) was determined in a study of post-analysis software for immune sequencing data. Study summary: Clinical courses comprised relapsing-remitting, secondary progressive and progressive-relapsing multiple sclerosis.

V lost 0 bases, J lost 3 bases, and 13 bases lay in between. CDR1 and CDR2 from the germline V gene are MNHEY and SVGEGT. CDR3 size: 16 residues. Findings and caveats of the study: Among five TRBV segments more frequent in patients than controls were TRBV5-6, TRBV5-1 and TRBV20-1. Strong same-batch co-clustering of samples appeared with F measure clustering. Multiple sclerosis was associated with a significant reduction in normalized Chao1 diversity relative to controls.

Unique molecular identifiers tagged the TCR beta cDNA libraries. MiXCR was run by TCRdb on the PCR reads, yielding one entry per CDR3 protein. Among about 540,000 distinct CDR3 sequences, 34% were seen once, and the ten largest hold 4.5% to 7.5%. Notes on this clonotype: The target antigen is unknown.

V usage is TRBV6-2 or TRBV6-3 and J usage is TRBJ2-3, with D tentatively TRBD1 (5 bases). The origin of this receptor is a girl aged 2-17 years with multiple sclerosis. Material: blood. The CDR3 loop is CASSYSGRVMTDTQYF. CDR3 nucleotide sequence: TGTGCCAGCAGTTACTCCGGCAGGGTTATGACAGATACGCAGTATTTT.